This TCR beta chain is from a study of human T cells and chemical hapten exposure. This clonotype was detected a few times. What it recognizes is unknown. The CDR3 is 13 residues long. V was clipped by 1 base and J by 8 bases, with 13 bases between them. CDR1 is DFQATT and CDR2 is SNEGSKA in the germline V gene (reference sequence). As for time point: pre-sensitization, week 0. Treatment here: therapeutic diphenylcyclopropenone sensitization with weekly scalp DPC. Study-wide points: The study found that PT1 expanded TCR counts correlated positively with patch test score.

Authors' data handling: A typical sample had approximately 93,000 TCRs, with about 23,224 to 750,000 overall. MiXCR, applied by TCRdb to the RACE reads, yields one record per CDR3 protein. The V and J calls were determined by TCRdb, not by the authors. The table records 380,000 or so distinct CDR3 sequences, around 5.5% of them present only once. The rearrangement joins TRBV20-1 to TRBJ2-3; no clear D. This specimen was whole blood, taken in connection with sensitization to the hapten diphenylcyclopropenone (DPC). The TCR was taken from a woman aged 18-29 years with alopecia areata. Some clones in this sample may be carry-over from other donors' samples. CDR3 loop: CSARVVSSVTQYF. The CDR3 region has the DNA TGCAGTGCTAGAGTTGTAAGCAGCGTTACGCAGTATTTT.